The entry below describes one T cell receptor beta chain. Time point of the sample: peripheral blood 6 weeks after treatment start. Pretreatment and on-treatment blood mononuclear cell samples were taken, totaling between 1 and 8 time points per patient. This specimen comes from a study of PD-L1 blockade in urothelial cancer. On the study more broadly: Before enrollment, 0 to 3 chemotherapy regimens had been given to patients. T cell content in blood samples showed a median of around 140,000. Analyses were performed on blood at 3 weeks after treatment start (the second dose) and at 6 weeks.

Trimming left V 0 bases short and J 5 bases short, with 6 bases between. CDR1 and CDR2 (germline): SGHRS, YFSETQ. The length of the CDR3 is 12 residues. Profiling relied on immunoSEQ multiplex PCR, and the TCRdb table lists in-frame clones only, not all of them. The sample lists some 41,000 clones, roughly 81% occurring once. The chain employs TRBV5-1 and TRBJ2-7; no clear D. The starting material was PBMCs, obtained around atezolizumab (anti-PD-L1) treatment. This TCR derives from a man aged 70 or older with urothelial cancer. The CDR3 reads CASSLVSDEQYF. DNA for the CDR3: TGCGCCAGCAGCTTGGTCTCGGACGAGCAGTACTTC.